The clone carrying this TCR beta chain was detected only once. Germline V gene sequence: CDR1 SGDLS, CDR2 YYNGEE. The V gene lost 2 bases and the J gene lost 7 bases, with 16 bases spanning the gap. The CDR3 has 15 amino acids. The RNA, about 0.45 to 1 ug, was put through reverse transcription using random hexamers. TCRdb re-called the immunoSEQ multiplex PCR reads with MiXCR, one entry per CDR3 protein. The sample contains approximately 130,000 distinct CDR3 sequences, around nine tenths of which appear only once. Sequencing of TCR beta drew on CD8+ and CD4+ T cells from blood. The sample belongs to a study of CD8 T cells in Susac syndrome.

The gene calls are TRBV9 and TRBJ2-1; D gene unclear. Sequences were obtained from CD8+ T cells from PBMCs. This sequence was found in a human donor with multiple sclerosis. The CDR3 reads CASSVGTGFTNEQFF. DNA of the CDR3: TGTGCCAGCAGCGTCGGCACCGGGTTTACGAATGAGCAGTTCTTC.